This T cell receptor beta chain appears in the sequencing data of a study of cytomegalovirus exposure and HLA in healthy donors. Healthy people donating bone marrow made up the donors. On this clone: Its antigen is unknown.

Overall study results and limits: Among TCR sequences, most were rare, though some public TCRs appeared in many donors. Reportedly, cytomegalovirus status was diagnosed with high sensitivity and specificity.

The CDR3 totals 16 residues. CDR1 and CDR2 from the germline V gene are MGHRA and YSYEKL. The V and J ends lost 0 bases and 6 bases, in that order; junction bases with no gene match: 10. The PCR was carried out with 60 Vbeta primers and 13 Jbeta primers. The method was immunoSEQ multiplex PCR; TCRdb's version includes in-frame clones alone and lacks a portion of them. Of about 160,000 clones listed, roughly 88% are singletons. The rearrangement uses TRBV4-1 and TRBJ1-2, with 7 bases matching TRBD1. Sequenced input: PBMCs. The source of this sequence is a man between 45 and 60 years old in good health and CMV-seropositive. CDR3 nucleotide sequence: TGCGCCAGCAGCCAAGACGTCCAGACAGGGTGGGATGGCTACACCTTC. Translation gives CASSQDVQTGWDGYTF.